Each of the 7 T cell receptor beta chains below was sequenced from the same sample in a study of blood T cell repertoires in COVID-19. TCRdb's table, derived via immunoSEQ multiplex PCR, lists solely in-frame clones and lacks some. The sample lists 200,000 to 250,000 clones; approximately 85% were seen once. Sequencing was performed on peripheral blood. These receptors all stem from a woman in her sixties or seventies with COVID-19, enrolled during active disease.

This chain uses TRBV4-3 with TRBJ1-2, with 12 nucleotides matching TRBD1. This CDR3 region has 16 residues. CDR1 and CDR2 (germline): LGHNA, YSLEER. Trimming at V came to 0 bases and at J to 10 bases, leaving 9 bases not matched to a gene. CDR3: CASSQERGQGAPVYTF. CDR3 DNA: TGCGCCAGCAGCCAAGAACGGGGACAGGGGGCGCCGGTCTACACCTTC.

V and J are TRBV28 and TRBJ1-5; 9 positions match TRBD1. V lost 6 bases, J lost 1 base, and 7 bases stayed unmatched. The CDR3 length is 16 residues. Germline V lookup: CDR1 MDHEN, CDR2 SYDVKM. This CDR3 reads CASSRRTGDSNQPQHF. The CDR3 nucleotides are TGTGCCAGCAGCCGAAGGACAGGGGACAGCAATCAGCCCCAGCATTTT.

The chain is built from TRBV7-9 and TRBJ1-4; D is unresolved. The V end was cut by 2 bases, the J end by 3 bases, with 4 bases between. The CDR3 is made up of 13 amino acids. Germline V gene data show CDR1 as SEHNR and CDR2 as FQNEAQ (reference sequence). CDR3 coding DNA: TGTGCCAGCAGCTTACAATCTAATGAAAAACTGTTTTTT. This sequence encodes CASSLQSNEKLFF.

This chain joins TRBV5-1 and TRBJ1-3, with 8 bases identical to TRBD1. Germline CDR1 and CDR2: SGHRS and YFSETQ. The CDR3 runs to 15 residues. The trim removed 5 bases at V and 4 bases at J, leaving 8 bases unmatched. As DNA, the CDR3 is TGCGCCAGCAGTGATCAGACAGGGGCCGGAAACACCATATATTTT. It codes for CASSDQTGAGNTIYF.

The chain recombines TRBV29-1 with TRBJ2-7; tentatively, D is TRBD2 (8 bases). Germline V gene data show CDR1 as SQVTM and CDR2 as ANQGSEA. The V end was cut by 1 base, the J end by 1 base, with 20 bases between. The CDR3 totals 17 residues. CDR3 nucleotides: TGCAGCGTTGAAGCGGGAGGGGGCCGGTTCAAATCCTACGAGCAGTACTTC. It codes for CSVEAGGGRFKSYEQYF.

The rearrangement links TRBV7-9 to TRBJ1-3; D not certain. CDR1 and CDR2 from the germline V gene are SEHNR and FQNEAQ (reference sequence). The CDR3 runs 16 residues. Deletions cut 0 bases from V and 2 bases from J, with 11 bases between. CDR3 coding DNA: TGTGCCAGCAGCTTAGCGCGGCGGGGAGCTGGAAACACCATATATTTT. Its protein product is CASSLARRGAGNTIYF.

The rearrangement links TRBV6-5 to TRBJ1-1, with D possibly being TRBD1 (5 bases). The CDR3 runs to 15 residues. CDR1 is MNHEY, CDR2 SVGAGI, per germline. Trimming shortened V by 4 bases and J by 2 bases, and 14 bases separated the two germline ends. CDR3 DNA: TGTGCCAGCAGTTTAAGGGACGGGACTAACACTGAAGCTTTCTTT. This gives the protein CASSLRDGTNTEAFF.